This T cell receptor beta chain was found in a study of shared clonotypes between healthy human individuals. The method was immunoSEQ multiplex PCR; TCRdb's version includes in-frame clones alone and lacks a portion of them. This table holds over 1.4 million clones, over 95% found once. CDR1 is SGHRS, CDR2 YFSETQ, per germline. Trimming took 4 bases from V and 5 from J, leaving 16 bases between them. This CDR3 contains 15 residues. Notes on this clone: Its antigen is currently unknown.

General study points: Naive subsets usually exceeded memory subsets in estimated richness.

V is TRBV5-1 and J is TRBJ2-1, with TRBD2 as a possible D gene (6 bases). Sequencing was carried out using naive CD4+ T cells sorted from blood. Subset meaning: CD45RA+ positively selected. The origin of this receptor is a man aged 30 to 45 in good health. The CDR3 DNA is TGCGCCAGCAGCCCGACCGGAGCGGGTCACAATGAGCAGTTCTTC. This translates into CASSPTGAGHNEQFF.